This T cell receptor beta chain was captured by sequencing in a study of T cell responses to AZD1222 COVID-19 vaccine. About the research overall: It was second doses at about 4 or about 12 weeks that were pooled. Points from the study as a whole: Seropositivity was recorded at baseline in only a handful of AZD1222 recipients. Most donors were white British, females outnumbered males, and clonal diversity was possibly underestimated. The reported proportion of spike-specific TCRs targeting unmutated variant regions was nearly half.

The V gene's germline CDR1 is SEHNR and CDR2 FQNEAQ (reference sequence). The V and J ends lost 6 bases and 10 bases respectively, with 13 bases between them. This CDR3 is 12 amino acids long. As regards this clone: Its antigen is as yet unknown.

Generated by immunoSEQ multiplex PCR, the TCRdb table keeps only in-frame clones and is missing some. The sample holds 160,000 or so clones, roughly 92% seen once. The clonotype comes from an adult in good health. The sample consisted of peripheral blood, taken on day 0 of AZD1222 vaccination. The genes are TRBV7-9 and TRBJ2-1; no clear D. The CDR3 DNA is TGTGCCAGCAGTATCCCCCCCCCGGAGCAGTTCTTC. It yields the protein CASSIPPPEQFF. The full variable domain, rest sourced from reference TRBV7-9 and TRBJ2-1, is DTGVSQNPRHKITKRGQNVTFRCDPISEHNRLYWYRQTLGQGPEFLTYFQNEAQLEKSRLLSDRFSAERPKGSFSTLEIQRTEQGDSAMYLCASSIPPPEQFFGPGTRLTVL.